A selection of T cell receptor beta chains follows, all from one sample in a study of CD8+CD57+ T cells in acquired aplastic anemia. TCRdb re-derived calls from the reads in MiXCR, one entry per CDR3 protein. In the table there are approximately 120,000 distinct CDR3 sequences, about 43% of which are singletons. The specimen was sorted CD4+, CD8+, or CD8+CD57+ T cells (not recorded which) from PBMCs. The receptors here all came from a human donor with aplastic anemia. CDR3s include the opening cysteine and the closing phenylalanine or tryptophan. D genes are given only for firm matches. Clone size is not always given. Where it is, it says once, few, many or a class for expanded clones.

D: -
J: TRBJ2-4
V: TRBV20-1
size: many
CDR3: CSARDPGSALAKNIQYF
DNA: TGCAGTGCTAGAGATCCGGGGAGCGCCTTGGCCAAAAACATTCAGTACTTC

D: TRBD1
J: TRBJ1-3
V: TRBV4-3
size: many
CDR3: CASSRDSGMGNTIYF
DNA: TGCGCCAGCAGTCGGGACAGTGGAATGGGAAACACCATATATTTT

D: -
J: TRBJ1-4
V: TRBV6-5
size: -
CDR3: CASSWGQGTNEKLFF
DNA: TGTGCCAGCAGTTGGGGGCAGGGAACTAATGAAAAACTGTTTTTT

D: -
J: TRBJ1-2
V: TRBV20-1
size: many
CDR3: CSARDRRAGYTF
DNA: TGCAGTGCTAGGGACAGAAGAGCTGGCTACACCTTC

D: -
J: TRBJ2-2
V: TRBV15
size: -
CDR3: CARRCLTGELFF
DNA: TGTGCCCGCCGTTGCCTAACCGGGGAGCTGTTTTTT

D: -
J: TRBJ2-5
V: TRBV2
size: few
CDR3: CATPGPHSTQYF
DNA: TGTGCCACCCCGGGACCTCACTCGACCCAGTACTTC

D: -
J: TRBJ2-2
V: TRBV10-3
size: many
CDR3: CATGEDSTNTGELFF
DNA: TGTGCCACCGGCGAGGACAGCACGAACACCGGGGAGCTGTTTTTT

D: -
J: TRBJ2-3
V: TRBV7-9
size: many
CDR3: CASGDQTDTQYF
DNA: TGTGCCAGCGGCGACCAGACAGATACGCAGTATTTT

D: -
J: TRBJ1-2
V: TRBV2
size: -
CDR3: CASSPRTAANYGYTF
DNA: TGTGCCAGCAGCCCCCGGACAGCTGCTAACTATGGCTACACCTTC

D: TRBD2
J: TRBJ2-1
V: TRBV6-1
size: -
CDR3: CASTSRGGARYNEQFF
DNA: TGTGCCAGCACCTCTCGGGGGGGGGCCCGCTACAATGAGCAGTTCTTC

D: -
J: TRBJ1-1
V: TRBV7-9
size: -
CDR3: CASRTTEAFF
DNA: TGTGCCAGCAGGACGACAGAAGCTTTCTTT

D: -
J: TRBJ1-2
V: TRBV6-1
size: -
CDR3: CASSEALLGGGRGYGYTF
DNA: TGTGCCAGCAGTGAAGCGCTTCTTGGTGGAGGGAGGGGATATGGCTACACCTTC

D: -
J: TRBJ1-2
V: TRBV2
size: few
CDR3: CASSEGQGNTF
DNA: TGTGCCAGCAGTGAAGGTCAGGGAAACACCTTC

D: TRBD1
J: TRBJ1-2
V: TRBV10-2
size: many
CDR3: CASSESQGVDYGYTF
DNA: TGCGCCAGCAGTGAGTCGCAGGGGGTTGACTATGGCTACACCTTC

D: TRBD1
J: TRBJ1-2
V: TRBV28
size: many
CDR3: CASSSTGTGVF
DNA: TGTGCCAGCAGTTCAACCGGGACAGGTGTCTTC

D: -
J: TRBJ2-3
V: TRBV30
size: many
CDR3: CAWSVSSRDTQYF
DNA: TGTGCCTGGAGTGTCTCTAGCAGAGATACGCAGTATTTT

D: TRBD1
J: TRBJ2-3
V: TRBV10-1
size: -
CDR3: CASSGQGYSTDTQYF
DNA: TGCGCCAGCAGTGGACAGGGCTATAGCACAGATACGCAGTATTTT

D: TRBD1
J: TRBJ2-1
V: TRBV19
size: many
CDR3: CATGTAYNEQFF
DNA: TGTGCCACCGGGACAGCCTACAATGAGCAGTTCTTC

D: -
J: TRBJ1-1
V: TRBV6-1
size: -
CDR3: CASSEAVQVRNTEAFF
DNA: TGTGCCAGCAGTGAAGCGGTCCAGGTCCGGAACACTGAAGCTTTCTTT

D: -
J: TRBJ1-1
V: TRBV5-1
size: many
CDR3: CASSLVGAEDTEAFF
DNA: TGCGCCAGCAGCTTGGTTGGGGCAGAGGACACTGAAGCTTTCTTT

D: -
J: TRBJ1-4
V: TRBV4-1
size: many
CDR3: CASSQDRAGDPEKLFF
DNA: TGCGCCAGCAGCCAAGATCGGGCAGGGGACCCTGAAAAACTGTTTTTT

D: -
J: TRBJ2-7
V: TRBV19
size: many
CDR3: CASRGRAGNRYEQYF
DNA: TGTGCCAGCCGCGGCAGGGCGGGAAACCGCTACGAGCAGTACTTC

D: -
J: TRBJ2-2
V: TRBV5-4
size: -
CDR3: CASSFLRGNTGELFF
DNA: TGTGCCAGCAGCTTCCTCAGGGGAAATACCGGGGAGCTGTTTTTT

D: -
J: TRBJ1-3
V: TRBV4-1
size: many
CDR3: CASSPDRSFGNTIYF
DNA: TGCGCCAGCAGCCCCGACAGAAGCTTTGGAAACACCATATATTTT

D: TRBD1
J: TRBJ2-5
V: TRBV12-3/TRBV12-4
size: many
CDR3: CASSFIDRASYQETQYF
DNA: TGTGCCAGCAGTTTTATCGACAGGGCCTCCTACCAAGAGACCCAGTACTTC

D: -
J: TRBJ2-5
V: TRBV7-3
size: -
CDR3: CASSDGLGEAQYF
DNA: TGTGCCAGCAGCGACGGGTTGGGGGAGGCCCAGTACTTC

D: -
J: TRBJ1-1
V: TRBV7-2
size: many
CDR3: CASSSTRGTEAFF
DNA: TGTGCCAGCAGCTCCACAAGGGGCACTGAAGCTTTCTTT

D: -
J: TRBJ1-1
V: TRBV20-1
size: many
CDR3: CSARLDGRGTEAFF
DNA: TGCAGTGCTAGGCTGGACGGCAGGGGCACTGAAGCTTTCTTT

D: -
J: TRBJ2-7
V: TRBV5-8
size: many
CDR3: CVSSLASDPAYEQYF
DNA: TGTGTCAGCAGCTTGGCTTCCGACCCAGCCTACGAGCAGTACTTC

D: TRBD2
J: TRBJ2-7
V: TRBV19
size: many
CDR3: CASREAGGTYEQYF
DNA: TGTGCCAGTAGGGAGGCGGGGGGAACCTACGAGCAGTACTTC

D: -
J: TRBJ2-7
V: TRBV25-1
size: -
CDR3: CASSKGGGTGELYF
DNA: TGTGCCAGCAGTAAGGGAGGCGGCACCGGGGAGCTGTACTTC

D: -
J: TRBJ1-1
V: TRBV27
size: -
CDR3: CASSSAIRGASRNTEAFF
DNA: TGTGCCAGCAGTTCCGCCATTAGGGGCGCGTCGAGAAACACTGAAGCTTTCTTT

D: -
J: TRBJ1-1
V: TRBV9
size: many
CDR3: CASSVGRASYTEAFF
DNA: TGTGCCAGCAGCGTCGGCAGGGCGAGTTACACTGAAGCTTTCTTT

D: -
J: TRBJ2-2
V: TRBV2
size: many
CDR3: CASSEIRGRDTGELFF
DNA: TGTGCCAGCAGTGAAATTCGAGGGAGAGACACCGGGGAGCTGTTTTTT

D: -
J: TRBJ1-1
V: TRBV7-7
size: once
CDR3: CASSLQWNTEAFF
DNA: TGTGCTAGCAGCTTACAATGGAACACTGAAGCTTTCTTT

D: -
J: TRBJ1-1
V: TRBV15
size: -
CDR3: CATSRAKSTEAFF
DNA: TGTGCCACCAGCAGGGCCAAGAGCACTGAAGCTTTCTTT

D: -
J: TRBJ1-2
V: TRBV9
size: once
CDR3: CASSVEDRNFGGDYTF
DNA: TGTGCCAGCAGCGTAGAAGACCGGAACTTCGGGGGAGACTACACCTTC

D: -
J: TRBJ1-5
V: TRBV4-1
size: many
CDR3: CASSQDHGNQPQHF
DNA: TGCGCCAGCAGCCAAGATCACGGGAATCAGCCCCAGCATTTT

D: -
J: TRBJ2-3
V: TRBV2
size: -
CDR3: CATSDARAALGTDTQYF
DNA: TGTGCCACCAGTGATGCGCGGGCGGCGCTCGGCACAGATACGCAGTATTTT

D: -
J: TRBJ1-2
V: TRBV4-3
size: many
CDR3: CASSQEARGRAEDGYTF
DNA: TGCGCCAGCAGCCAAGAAGCACGGGGCAGGGCGGAAGATGGCTACACCTTC

D: TRBD1
J: TRBJ2-7
V: TRBV6-2/TRBV6-3
size: many
CDR3: CASSPGQNYEQYF
DNA: TGTGCCAGCAGCCCGGGACAGAACTACGAGCAGTACTTC

D: -
J: TRBJ2-3
V: TRBV5-1
size: few
CDR3: CASSLLTDTQYF
DNA: TGCGCCAGCAGCTTACTTACGGATACGCAGTATTTT

D: TRBD1
J: TRBJ1-1
V: TRBV6-1
size: -
CDR3: CASGDRALNTEAFF
DNA: TGTGCCAGTGGGGACAGGGCCCTGAACACTGAAGCTTTCTTT

D: -
J: TRBJ1-3
V: TRBV5-1
size: many
CDR3: CASIPQGRPNTIYF
DNA: TGCGCCAGCATTCCTCAGGGGCGCCCAAACACCATATATTTT

D: -
J: TRBJ2-1
V: TRBV24-1
size: -
CDR3: CATGGTTYNEQFF
DNA: TGTGCCACCGGGGGCACTACCTACAATGAGCAGTTCTTC

D: TRBD1
J: TRBJ2-5
V: TRBV20-1
size: many
CDR3: CSASRTGTQETQYF
DNA: TGCAGTGCTTCGCGGACAGGGACCCAAGAGACCCAGTACTTC

D: TRBD1
J: TRBJ2-7
V: TRBV15
size: -
CDR3: CATSREQGTYEQYF
DNA: TGTGCCACCAGCAGGGAACAGGGGACCTACGAGCAGTACTTC

D: -
J: TRBJ2-1
V: TRBV6-1
size: many
CDR3: CASQGAYNEQFF
DNA: TGTGCCAGTCAGGGCGCCTACAATGAGCAGTTCTTC